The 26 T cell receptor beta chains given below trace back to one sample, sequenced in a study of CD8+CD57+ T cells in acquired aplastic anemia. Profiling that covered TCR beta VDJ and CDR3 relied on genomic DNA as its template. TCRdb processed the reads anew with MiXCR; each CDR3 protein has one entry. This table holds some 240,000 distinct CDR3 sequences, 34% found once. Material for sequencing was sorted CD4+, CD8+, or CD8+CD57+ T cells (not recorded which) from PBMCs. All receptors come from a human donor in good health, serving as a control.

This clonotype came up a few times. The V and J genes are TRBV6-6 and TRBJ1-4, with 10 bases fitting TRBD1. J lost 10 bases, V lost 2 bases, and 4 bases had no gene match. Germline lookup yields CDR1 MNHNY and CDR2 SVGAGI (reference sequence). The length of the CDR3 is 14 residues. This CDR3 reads CASSYGTGVPKLFF. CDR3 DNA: TGTGCCAGCAGTTACGGGACAGGGGTGCCAAAACTGTTTTTT.

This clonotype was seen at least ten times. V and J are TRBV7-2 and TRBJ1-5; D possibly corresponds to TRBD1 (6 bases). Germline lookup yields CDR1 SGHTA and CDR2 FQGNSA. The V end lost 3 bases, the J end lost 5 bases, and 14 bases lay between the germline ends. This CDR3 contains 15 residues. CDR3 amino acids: CASSLIGGAHQPQHF. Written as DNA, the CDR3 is TGTGCCAGCAGCTTGATCGGGGGCGCCCATCAGCCCCAGCATTTT.

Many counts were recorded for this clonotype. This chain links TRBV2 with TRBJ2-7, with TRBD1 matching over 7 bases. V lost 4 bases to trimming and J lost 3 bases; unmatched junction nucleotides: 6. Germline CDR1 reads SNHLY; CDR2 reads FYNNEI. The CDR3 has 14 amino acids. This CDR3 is CASSGWQGDYEQYF. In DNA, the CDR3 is TGTGCCAGCAGTGGCTGGCAGGGGGACTACGAGCAGTACTTC.

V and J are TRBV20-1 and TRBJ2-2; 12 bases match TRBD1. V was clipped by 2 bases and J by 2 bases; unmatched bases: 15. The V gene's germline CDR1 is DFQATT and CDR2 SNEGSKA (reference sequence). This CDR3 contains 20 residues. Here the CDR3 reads CSARPRGVGTGGLNTGELFF. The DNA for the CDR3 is TGCAGTGCTAGACCCCGTGGAGTCGGGACAGGGGGCCTCAACACCGGGGAGCTGTTTTTT.

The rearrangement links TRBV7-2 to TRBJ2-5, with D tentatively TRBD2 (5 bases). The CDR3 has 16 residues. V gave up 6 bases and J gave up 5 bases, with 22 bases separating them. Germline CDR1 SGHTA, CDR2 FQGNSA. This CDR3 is CASRDPGMGAAETQYF. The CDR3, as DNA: TGTGCCAGCAGAGACCCCGGTATGGGAGCTGCGGAGACCCAGTACTTC.

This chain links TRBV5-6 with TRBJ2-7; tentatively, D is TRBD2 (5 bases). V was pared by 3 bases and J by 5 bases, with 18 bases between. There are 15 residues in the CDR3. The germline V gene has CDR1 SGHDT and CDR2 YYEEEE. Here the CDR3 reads CASSSASREGDEQYF. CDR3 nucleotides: TGTGCCAGCAGCTCCGCCTCCCGTGAGGGCGACGAGCAGTACTTC.

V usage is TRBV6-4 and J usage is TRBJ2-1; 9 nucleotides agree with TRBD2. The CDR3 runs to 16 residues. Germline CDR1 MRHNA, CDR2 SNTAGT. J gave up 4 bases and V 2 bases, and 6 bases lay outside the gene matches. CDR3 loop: CASSDRTSVLYNEQFF. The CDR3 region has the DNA TGTGCCAGCAGTGACCGGACTAGCGTGTTATACAATGAGCAGTTCTTC.

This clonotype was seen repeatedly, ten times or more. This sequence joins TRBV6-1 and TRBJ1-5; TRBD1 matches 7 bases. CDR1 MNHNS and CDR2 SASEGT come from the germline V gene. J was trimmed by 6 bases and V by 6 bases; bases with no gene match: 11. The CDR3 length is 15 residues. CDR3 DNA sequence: TGTGCCAGCAGCCGTACGGGGGAGGGGGCTCAGCCCCAGCATTTT. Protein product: CASSRTGEGAQPQHF.

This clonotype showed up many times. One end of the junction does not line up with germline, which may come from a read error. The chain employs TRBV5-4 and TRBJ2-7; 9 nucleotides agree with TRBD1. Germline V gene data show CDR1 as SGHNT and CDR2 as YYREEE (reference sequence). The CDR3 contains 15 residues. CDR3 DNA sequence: TGTGCCAGCAGCTTGGCGGGACAGGGATCCTTCGAGCAGTACTTC. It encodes CASSLAGQGSFEQYF. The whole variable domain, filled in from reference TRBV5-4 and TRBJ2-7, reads ETGVTQSPTHLIKTRGQQVTLRCSSQSGHNTVSWYQQALGQGPQFIFQYYREEENGRGNFPPRFSGLQFPNYSSELNVNALELDDSALYLCASSLAGQGSFEQYFGPGTRLTVT.

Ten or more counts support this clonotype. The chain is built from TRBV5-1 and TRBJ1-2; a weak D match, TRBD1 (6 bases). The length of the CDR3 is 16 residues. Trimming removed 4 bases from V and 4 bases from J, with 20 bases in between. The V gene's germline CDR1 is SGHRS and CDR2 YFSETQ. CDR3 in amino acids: CASSLQGTLGPYGYTF. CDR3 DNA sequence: TGCGCCAGCAGCCTTCAAGGGACACTTGGACCCTATGGCTACACCTTC.

CDR3 DNA: TGTGCCAGCTTTCCGGCGGGAGTTTCAGATACGCAGTATTTT. Encoded protein: CASFPAGVSDTQYF. The chain uses TRBV2 and TRBJ2-3; the match to TRBD2 covers 7 bases. V gave up 8 bases and J gave up 4 bases; unmatched junction bases: 9. CDR3 length: 14 amino acids. Germline loops: CDR1 SNHLY, CDR2 FYNNEI.

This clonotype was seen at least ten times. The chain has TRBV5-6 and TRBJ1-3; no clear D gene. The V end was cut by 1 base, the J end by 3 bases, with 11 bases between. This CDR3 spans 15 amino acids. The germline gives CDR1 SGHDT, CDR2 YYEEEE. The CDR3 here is CASSLPLGNGNTIYF. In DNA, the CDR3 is TGTGCCAGCAGCTTGCCCCTTGGTAATGGAAACACCATATATTTT.

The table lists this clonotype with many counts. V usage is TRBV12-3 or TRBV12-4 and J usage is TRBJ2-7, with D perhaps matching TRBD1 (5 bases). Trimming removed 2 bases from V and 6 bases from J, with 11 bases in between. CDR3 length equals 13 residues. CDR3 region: CASSLRRVAEQYF. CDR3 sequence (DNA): TGTGCCAGCAGTTTACGCAGGGTTGCCGAGCAGTACTTC.

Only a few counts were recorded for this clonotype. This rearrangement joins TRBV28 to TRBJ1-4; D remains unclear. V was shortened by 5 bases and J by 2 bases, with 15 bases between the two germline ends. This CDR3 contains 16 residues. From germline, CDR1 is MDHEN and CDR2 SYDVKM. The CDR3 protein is CASSPYRVYTNEKLFF. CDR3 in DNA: TGTGCCAGCAGTCCATACCGGGTTTACACTAATGAAAAACTGTTTTTT.

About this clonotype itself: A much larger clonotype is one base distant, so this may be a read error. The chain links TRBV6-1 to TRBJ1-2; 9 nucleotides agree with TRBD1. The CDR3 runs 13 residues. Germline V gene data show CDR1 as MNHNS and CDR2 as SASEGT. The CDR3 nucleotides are TGTGCCGGCAGGGACAGGGAAGCAGATGGCTACACCTTC. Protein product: CAGRDREADGYTF.

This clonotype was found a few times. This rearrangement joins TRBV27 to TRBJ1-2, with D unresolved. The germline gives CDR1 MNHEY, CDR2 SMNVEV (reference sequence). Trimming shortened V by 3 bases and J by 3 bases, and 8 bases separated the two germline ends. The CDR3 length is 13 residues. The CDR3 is CASSFSVDYGYTF. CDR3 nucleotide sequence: TGTGCCAGCAGTTTTTCGGTAGACTATGGCTACACCTTC.

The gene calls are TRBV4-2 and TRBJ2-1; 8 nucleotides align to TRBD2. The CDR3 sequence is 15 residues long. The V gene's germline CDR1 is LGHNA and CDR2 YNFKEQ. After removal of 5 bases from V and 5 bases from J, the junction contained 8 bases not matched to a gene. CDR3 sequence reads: CASSEREGHNNEQFF. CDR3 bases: TGTGCCAGCAGCGAACGGGAGGGCCACAACAATGAGCAGTTCTTC.

CDR3: CATSFLAGASYEQYF. The DNA of the CDR3 is TGTGCCACCAGTTTTTTAGCGGGCGCCTCCTACGAGCAGTACTTC. The chain links TRBV24-1 to TRBJ2-7; TRBD2 matches 7 bases. The junction had 7 bases not matched to a gene; V was cut back by 6 bases and J by 0 bases. Germline V gene lookup returns CDR1 KGHDR and CDR2 SFDVKD. This CDR3 spans 15 amino acids.

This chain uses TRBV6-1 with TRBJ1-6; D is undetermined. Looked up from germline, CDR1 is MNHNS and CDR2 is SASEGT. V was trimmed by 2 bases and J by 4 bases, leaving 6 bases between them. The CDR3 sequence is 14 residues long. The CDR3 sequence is CASSETGYNSPLHF. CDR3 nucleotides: TGTGCCAGCAGTGAAACGGGGTATAATTCACCCCTCCACTTT.

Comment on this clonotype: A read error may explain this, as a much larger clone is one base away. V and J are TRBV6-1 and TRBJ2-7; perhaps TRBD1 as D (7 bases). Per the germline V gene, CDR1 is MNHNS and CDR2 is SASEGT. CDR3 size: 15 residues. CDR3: CSSTRLGGSAYEQYF. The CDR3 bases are TGTTCCAGCACACGACTAGGGGGCTCGGCCTACGAGCAGTACTTC.

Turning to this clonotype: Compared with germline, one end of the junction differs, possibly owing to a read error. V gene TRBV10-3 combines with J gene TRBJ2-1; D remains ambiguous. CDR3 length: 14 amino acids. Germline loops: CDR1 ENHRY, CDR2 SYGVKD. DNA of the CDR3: TGTGCCAGCAGTTACAGTGACTCACTCAATGAGCAGTTCTTC. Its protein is CASSYSDSLNEQFF.

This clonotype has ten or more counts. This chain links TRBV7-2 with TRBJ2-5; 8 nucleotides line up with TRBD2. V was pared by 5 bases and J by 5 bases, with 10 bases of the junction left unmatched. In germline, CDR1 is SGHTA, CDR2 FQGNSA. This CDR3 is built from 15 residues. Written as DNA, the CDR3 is TGTGCCAGCAGCCCCCGGGAGGGCGGTGGGGAGACCCAGTACTTC. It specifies CASSPREGGGETQYF. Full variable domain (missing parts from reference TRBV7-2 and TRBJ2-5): GAGVSQSPSNKVTEKGKDVELRCDPISGHTALYWYRQSLGQGLEFLIYFQGNSAPDKSGLPSDRFSAERTGGSVSTLTIQRTQQEDSAVYLCASSPREGGGETQYFGPGTRLLVL.

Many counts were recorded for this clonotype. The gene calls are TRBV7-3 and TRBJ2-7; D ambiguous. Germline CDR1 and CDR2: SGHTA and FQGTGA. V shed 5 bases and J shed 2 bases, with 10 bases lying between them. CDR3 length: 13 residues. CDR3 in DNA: TGTGCCAGCAGCCAAGGGTCAGCCTACGAGCAGTACTTC. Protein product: CASSQGSAYEQYF.

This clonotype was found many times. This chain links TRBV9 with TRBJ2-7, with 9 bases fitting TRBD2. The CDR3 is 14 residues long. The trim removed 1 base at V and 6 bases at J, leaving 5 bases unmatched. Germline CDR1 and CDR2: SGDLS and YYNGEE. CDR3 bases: TGTGCCAGCAGCGTACTGGGACTAGCTTCCGAGCAGTACTTC. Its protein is CASSVLGLASEQYF.

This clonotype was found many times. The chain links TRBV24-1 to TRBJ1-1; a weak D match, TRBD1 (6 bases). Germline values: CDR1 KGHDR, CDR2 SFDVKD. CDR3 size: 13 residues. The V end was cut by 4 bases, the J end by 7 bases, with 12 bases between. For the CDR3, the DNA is TGTGCCACCAGTGACCCCAGGGGCATTGAAGCTTTCTTT. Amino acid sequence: CATSDPRGIEAFF.

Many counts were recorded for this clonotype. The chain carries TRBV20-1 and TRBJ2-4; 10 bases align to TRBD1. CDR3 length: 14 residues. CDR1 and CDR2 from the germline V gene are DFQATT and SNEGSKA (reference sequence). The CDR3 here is CSTQDRGRGNIQYF. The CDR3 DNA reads TGCAGCACCCAAGACAGGGGGCGCGGAAACATTCAGTACTTC.